This T cell receptor beta chain derives from a study of blood T cell repertoires in COVID-19. V was clipped by 6 bases and J by 2 bases; unmatched bases: 7. Germline assignment: CDR1 MNHEY and CDR2 SVGAGI. The CDR3 length is 15 residues. The data were produced by immunoSEQ multiplex PCR, yet TCRdb's version contains in-frame clones alone and is incomplete. The sample gives some 220,000 clones, around four fifths of which show up once; 15% to 20% is in the top ten. The specimen sequenced was peripheral blood. The chain couples TRBV6-5 to TRBJ2-1, with 7 nucleotides matching TRBD2. This TCR was recovered from a woman aged 80 or over with active or convalescent COVID-19. The CDR3 sequence: CASREVAGAYNEQFF. As DNA, the CDR3 is TGTGCCAGCAGGGAGGTGGCGGGGGCCTACAATGAGCAGTTCTTC.